Below, 3 T cell receptor beta chains from the same sample are listed, as sequenced in a study of blood T cells in healthy people across ages. For the second PCR, which ran for about 6 to 12 cycles, a sample-barcoded 5' primer and a J-beta primer mix were used. TCRdb re-called the 5' RACE reads with MiXCR, one entry per CDR3 protein. The repertoire includes around 280,000 distinct CDR3 sequences, 25% to 30% of them detected once, and 29% sits in the top ten. Sequencing was performed on blood. The receptors shown here come from a woman aged 65 to 85 in good health.

This clonotype occurred a few times. This sequence joins TRBV5-6 and TRBJ2-2; D gene uncertain. V gave up 0 bases and J gave up 9 bases, with 9 bases separating them. CDR3 length: 13 residues. Germline V gene lookup returns CDR1 SGHDT and CDR2 YYEEEE. This chain's CDR3 is CASSLAQNWELFF. In DNA form, the CDR3 reads TGTGCCAGCAGCTTGGCCCAGAACTGGGAGCTGTTTTTT.

This clonotype has just a few counts. The chain carries TRBV6-5 and TRBJ2-5, with D tentatively TRBD1 (5 bases). The germline gives CDR1 MNHEY, CDR2 SVGAGI. This CDR3 spans 12 amino acids. Trimming left V 8 bases short and J 4 bases short, with 11 bases between. The CDR3 coding sequence is TGTGCCAGCGGGATAAGGGGAGAGACCCAGTACTTC. Protein: CASGIRGETQYF.

The chain has TRBV3-1 and TRBJ2-6; weak D call: TRBD1 (5 bases). The CDR3 extends over 18 amino acids. The germline gives CDR1 LGHDT, CDR2 YNNKEL (reference sequence). V gave up 4 bases and J gave up 0 bases, with 16 bases separating them. The CDR3 DNA reads TGTGCCAGCAGCCGGACAAATTTACTGAACTCTGGGGCCAACGTCCTGACTTTC. Its translation: CASSRTNLLNSGANVLTF. Complete variable domain (other parts from reference TRBV3-1 and TRBJ2-6): DTAVSQTPKYLVTQMGNDKSIKCEQNLGHDTMYWYKQDSKKFLKIMFSYNNKELIINETVPNRFSPKSPDKAHLNLHINSLELGDSAVYFCASSRTNLLNSGANVLTFGAGSRLTVL.